These 2 T cell receptor beta chains were sequenced from one sample in a study of OX40 agonist ivuxolimab in advanced cancers. TCRdb keeps only in-frame clones here, not all; method: immunoSEQ multiplex PCR. The sample shows 100,000 or so clones, around 94% of them seen only once. The sequences come from CD4+ or CD8+ T cells sorted from blood, collected in a trial of the OX40 agonist ivuxolimab. These receptors were obtained from an adult with an advanced solid tumor such as melanoma, head and neck, liver or kidney cancer.

The chain has TRBV19 and TRBJ1-1; 7 bases match TRBD1. The CDR3 runs 14 residues. Per the germline V gene, CDR1 is LNHDA and CDR2 is SQIVND (reference sequence). The V gene end was trimmed by 7 bases and the J gene end by 3 bases; junction bases not matched to a gene: 8. The DNA of the CDR3 is TGTGCCAGTACCCCGGGACAGAGTCACACTGAAGCTTTCTTT. This sequence encodes CASTPGQSHTEAFF.

The CDR3 protein is CASSQGGQGSYEQYF. The CDR3, as DNA: TGCGCCAGCAGCCAAGGAGGACAGGGTTCCTACGAGCAGTACTTC. The chain couples TRBV4-1 to TRBJ2-7; 8 bases are shared with TRBD1. Germline V gives CDR1 MGHRA, CDR2 YSYEKL. Trimming cost V 1 base and J 1 base; bases outside gene matches: 3. This CDR3 has 15 residues.